These T cell receptor beta chains were read from a single sample in a study of blood T cell repertoires in COVID-19. Repertoires were generated with immunoSEQ multiplex PCR, while TCRdb's copy carries only in-frame clones and drops some. The sample lists some 390,000 clones, roughly nine tenths occurring once. The specimen sequenced was PBMCs or T cells enriched from blood (not recorded which). The receptors originated from a woman in her twenties or thirties who had recovered from COVID-19. Both conserved end residues are trimmed from each CDR3. Fields, in order: V gene, J gene, CDR3 protein.

v_call: TRBV5-1
j_call: TRBJ2-1
cdr3_aa: ASSGAESSYNEQF

v_call: TRBV9
j_call: TRBJ2-7
cdr3_aa: ASSAPLSGPNEQY

v_call: TRBV5-6
j_call: TRBJ1-3
cdr3_aa: ASSPQGGNTIY

v_call: TRBV9
j_call: TRBJ2-7
cdr3_aa: ASSVRGQVSRSSYEQY

v_call: TRBV7-2
j_call: TRBJ2-3
cdr3_aa: ASSPDRTTDTQY

v_call: TRBV21-1
j_call: TRBJ1-2
cdr3_aa: ASSQGAGVGYT

v_call: TRBV9
j_call: TRBJ2-5
cdr3_aa: ASSTEPGQKETQY

v_call: TRBV18
j_call: TRBJ1-5
cdr3_aa: ASSATGQLNQPQH

v_call: TRBV6-2/TRBV6-3
j_call: TRBJ1-6
cdr3_aa: ASSYLNSPLH

v_call: TRBV21-1
j_call: TRBJ2-7
cdr3_aa: ASSMGTGTFYEQY

v_call: TRBV28
j_call: TRBJ1-2
cdr3_aa: ASSFGQHYGYT

v_call: TRBV5-5
j_call: TRBJ2-1
cdr3_aa: ASSLVWGGGYNEQF

v_call: TRBV6-1
j_call: TRBJ1-3
cdr3_aa: ASSEPAGNTIY

v_call: TRBV19
j_call: TRBJ1-5
cdr3_aa: ASSIRTASNQPQH

v_call: TRBV15
j_call: TRBJ2-6
cdr3_aa: ATSRGVRQVASGANVLT

v_call: TRBV5-6
j_call: TRBJ1-5
cdr3_aa: ASSSTGSNQPQH

v_call: TRBV3-1/TRBV3-2
j_call: TRBJ1-2
cdr3_aa: ASSQRPGRGYGYT

v_call: TRBV10-2
j_call: TRBJ1-2
cdr3_aa: ASSETGVYYGYT

v_call: TRBV7-2
j_call: TRBJ1-2
cdr3_aa: ASREATGEGYGYT

v_call: TRBV19
j_call: TRBJ1-5
cdr3_aa: ASSIDRAGQPQH

v_call: TRBV24-1
j_call: TRBJ2-2
cdr3_aa: ATSDPQGTGELF

v_call: TRBV9
j_call: TRBJ2-3
cdr3_aa: ASSLFGGDTQY

v_call: TRBV5-1
j_call: TRBJ2-2
cdr3_aa: ASTPGLAGTGELF

v_call: TRBV6-1
j_call: TRBJ1-4
cdr3_aa: ASSALLGQGGEKLF

v_call: TRBV7-9
j_call: TRBJ1-2
cdr3_aa: ASSFRGYGYT

v_call: TRBV2
j_call: TRBJ2-7
cdr3_aa: ASSGTSYEQY

v_call: TRBV30
j_call: TRBJ1-5
cdr3_aa: AWATYSNQPQH

v_call: TRBV19
j_call: TRBJ1-1
cdr3_aa: ASSITGTGGTGTEAF

v_call: TRBV27
j_call: TRBJ2-3
cdr3_aa: ASSFSRQDTQY